The sequence of this T cell receptor beta chain was determined in a study of neoadjuvant nivolumab and ipilimumab in lung cancer. Study-level findings and limits: Only a small number of samples underwent TCR sequencing. Pretherapy blood TCR richness correlated positively with resected tumor richness.

Germline CDR1 reads GTSNPN; CDR2 reads SVGIG (reference sequence). V was shortened by 0 bases and J by 8 bases, with 14 bases between the two germline ends. This CDR3 spans 15 amino acids. TCRdb keeps only in-frame clones here, not all; method: immunoSEQ multiplex PCR. The sample gives 18,000 or so clones, around three quarters of which show up once; about 9.8% is in the top ten. This clone appeared once. The antigen remains undetermined. The clonotype originates from an adult with non-small cell lung cancer. Sequenced material: tumor tissue, taken after neoadjuvant nivolumab, alone or with ipilimumab, at or shortly before surgery. This chain links TRBV30 with TRBJ1-6, with D unresolved. CDR3 sequence reads: CAWSVPGVLDSPLHF. The CDR3 DNA reads TGTGCCTGGAGTGTACCCGGGGTCCTGGATTCACCCCTCCACTTT.